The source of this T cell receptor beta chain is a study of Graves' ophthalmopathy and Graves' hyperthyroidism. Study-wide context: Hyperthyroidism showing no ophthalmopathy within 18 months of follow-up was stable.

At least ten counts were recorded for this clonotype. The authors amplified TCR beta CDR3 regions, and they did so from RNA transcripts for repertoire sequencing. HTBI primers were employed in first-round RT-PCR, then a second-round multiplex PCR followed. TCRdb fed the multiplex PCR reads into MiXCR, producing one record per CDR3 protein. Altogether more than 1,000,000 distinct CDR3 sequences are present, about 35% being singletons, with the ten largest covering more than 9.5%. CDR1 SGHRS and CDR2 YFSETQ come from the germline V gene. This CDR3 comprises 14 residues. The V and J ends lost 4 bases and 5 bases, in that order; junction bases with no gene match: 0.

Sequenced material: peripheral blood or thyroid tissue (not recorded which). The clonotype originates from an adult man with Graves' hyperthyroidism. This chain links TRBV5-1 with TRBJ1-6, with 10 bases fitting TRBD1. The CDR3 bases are TGCGCCAGCAGCGGGACAGGGGATAATTCACCCCTCCACTTT. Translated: CASSGTGDNSPLHF.